This TCR beta chain is from a study of blood T cell repertoires in COVID-19 (dated by TCRdb to about 2020). The study in broad terms: Samples from collaborators originated in the United States, Italy and Spain and spanned both the acute and convalescent phases of COVID-19. The material from the prospective study consisted of cDNA or gDNA derived from T cells, B-cell-depleted T cells, or PBMCs. The repertoires were released in a freely available public database intended as a resource for research on the immune response to SARS-CoV-2. Sample metadata almost always included a de-identified subject ID, COVID-19 status, age in years and sex. Subjects who had been exposed to COVID-19, were actively infected with it, or had recovered from it provided the deeply sampled blood TCRbeta repertoires that made up the dataset. Where HLA class I and class II types were available, the types were taken from metadata supplied by the sample provider, not from assay-based typing. Samples came from the ongoing ImmuneRACE study (first 160 participants) plus 1,254 subjects from 6 global collaborators.

General conclusions and limits of the study: The amount of clinical and demographic metadata varied by source and participant and was provided uncurated.

Remarks on this clone: There is no known antigen for this receptor. Base qualities are not provided; no much larger clone lies one nucleotide away.

Collaborating institutions collected whole blood in K2EDTA tubes following their own protocols. For TCRbeta analysis, collaborators shipped samples as frozen whole blood, isolated PBMCs, or DNA extracted from either of those sample types. The immunoSEQ Assay, a bias-controlled multiplex PCR, was used to amplify TCRbeta CDR3 regions from genomic DNA. The paper's data handling went like this. The number of nucleated cells in each sample was estimated from the amplification of reference gene primers within the assay. Sequence reads were collapsed and filtered to measure the absolute abundance of every unique TCRbeta CDR3 rearrangement. For each sample, productive Simpson clonality was calculated by taking the square root of Simpson's diversity index across productive rearrangements. Drawn from immuneACCESS, this table holds only the in-frame rearrangements with V and J called that TCRdb kept. Clones are partly lost; checked studies trace under half to an unresolved V gene and leave the rest unexplained. V and J calls and clone size are those listed in that table; D and trimming were worked out from the DNA. This sample lists approximately 50,000 clones; 76% were detected once. Roughly a fifth of the sample is held by the ten biggest clonotypes.

The germline V gene (reference sequence) supplies CDR1 LNHDA and CDR2 SQIVND. V and J are truncated by 10 bases and 10 bases respectively, leaving an intervening sequence of 22 bases. The CDR3 goes from the cysteine to the phenylalanine over 13 residues. The retained sequence is limited to the CDR3, 39 bases, with the frame set at the first base. Material: peripheral blood. This TCR was sampled from a man in his forties or fifties with active or convalescent COVID-19. The sequence links TRBV19 to TRBJ1-1, with TRBD1 tentatively as D gene (6 bases match). CDR3 region: CATQVGAGGAAFF. The nucleotide sequence is given as TGTGCCACCCAAGTGGGGGCGGGGGGGGCAGCTTTCTTT.